These 29 T cell receptor beta chains originate from one sample sequenced in a study of blood T cell repertoires in COVID-19. Libraries were prepared by immunoSEQ multiplex PCR; TCRdb keeps only in-frame clonotypes and omits some of them. The sample carries about 64,000 clones, around 83% recorded once. The specimen sequenced was peripheral blood. These receptors all stem from a woman aged 60 to 75 with acute or convalescent COVID-19.

This rearrangement joins TRBV4-1 to TRBJ2-2, with TRBD2 matching over 8 bases. J was trimmed by 5 bases and V by 8 bases; bases with no gene match: 10. Germline V gives CDR1 MGHRA, CDR2 YSYEKL. The CDR3 runs to 15 residues. The CDR3 here is CASRFGGGKTGELFF. The CDR3 DNA sequence: TGCGCCAGCCGCTTCGGCGGGGGGAAAACCGGGGAGCTGTTTTTT.

The V gene is TRBV19, the J gene TRBJ1-5; no clear D gene. Germline values: CDR1 LNHDA, CDR2 SQIVND (reference sequence). This CDR3 comprises 16 residues. Trimming pared 4 bases from V and 6 bases from J, leaving 19 bases between. Here the CDR3 reads CASSTVVWAGGQPQHF. CDR3 in DNA: TGTGCCAGTAGTACCGTTGTATGGGCGGGAGGTCAGCCCCAGCATTTT. Full variable domain (remainder filled in from reference TRBV19 and TRBJ1-5): DGGITQSPKYLFRKEGQNVTLSCEQNLNHDAMYWYRQDPGQGLRLIYYSQIVNDFQKGDIAEGYSVSREKKESFPLTVTSAQKNPTAFYLCASSTVVWAGGQPQHFGDGTRLSIL.

The rearrangement uses TRBV11-2 and TRBJ1-1; weak D call: TRBD1 (5 bases). The CDR3 length is 14 residues. Per germline, CDR1 SGHAT and CDR2 FQNNGV. The V and J ends lost 0 bases and 4 bases respectively, with 9 bases between them. The CDR3, as DNA: TGTGCCAGCAGCTTAGAGGCAGGGTTCACTGAAGCTTTCTTT. Its protein product is CASSLEAGFTEAFF.

The chain has TRBV7-2 and TRBJ1-3; D is ambiguous. CDR1 is SGHTA and CDR2 is FQGNSA in the germline V gene. Trimming cost V 2 bases and J 3 bases, with 14 bases left between them. The CDR3 contains 16 residues. The CDR3 loop reads CASSLNPANLGNTIYF. CDR3 sequence (DNA): TGTGCCAGCAGCTTAAACCCTGCGAACCTTGGAAACACCATATATTTT.

The rearrangement joins TRBV25-1 to TRBJ2-3; D remains unclear. There are 14 residues in the CDR3. V was clipped by 0 bases and J by 2 bases, with 6 bases between them. The germline gives CDR1 MGHDK, CDR2 SYGVNS. CDR3 region: CASSEYSLTDTQYF. The CDR3 nucleotides read TGTGCCAGCAGTGAATATTCCCTCACAGATACGCAGTATTTT.

This chain uses TRBV4-1 with TRBJ2-4; TRBD2 is a possible D gene (6 bases). The V end was cut by 2 bases, the J end by 5 bases, with 13 bases between. The CDR3 is 15 residues long. Germline V gene data show CDR1 as MGHRA and CDR2 as YSYEKL. The CDR3 sequence: CASSQTWTGENIQYF. The CDR3 DNA sequence: TGCGCCAGCAGCCAAACGTGGACGGGGGAAAACATTCAGTACTTC.

J is TRBJ1-3 and V is TRBV10-2; possibly TRBD1 for D (5 bases). This CDR3 contains 15 residues. Germline CDR1 reads WSHSY; CDR2 reads SAAADI. V was shortened by 2 bases and J by 1 base, with 9 bases between the two germline ends. The CDR3 protein is CASSEGRASGNTIYF. The DNA for the CDR3 is TGCGCCAGCAGTGAGGGCAGGGCATCTGGAAACACCATATATTTT.

The chain has TRBV30 and TRBJ1-1, with 7 positions matching TRBD1. CDR1 GTSNPN and CDR2 SVGIG come from the germline V gene (reference sequence). This CDR3 is 16 amino acids long. The ends lost 0 bases at V and 3 bases at J; junction bases unmatched: 10. This chain's CDR3 is CAWSVLGQGGHTEAFF. In DNA, the CDR3 is TGTGCCTGGAGTGTTTTAGGGCAGGGGGGTCACACTGAAGCTTTCTTT.

The CDR3 region has the DNA TGCAGCGTTTCTGGGGAGCGCACCGGGGAGCTGTTTTTT. It encodes CSVSGERTGELFF. The rearrangement joins TRBV29-1 to TRBJ2-2; possibly TRBD2 for D (5 bases). Germline V gives CDR1 SQVTM, CDR2 ANQGSEA. Trimming removed 5 bases from V and 4 bases from J, with 11 bases in between. The CDR3 consists of 13 residues.

V and J are TRBV10-1 and TRBJ1-3; a weak D match, TRBD1 (5 bases). CDR1 is WNHNN and CDR2 is SYGVQD in the germline V gene (reference sequence). Trimming cost V 2 bases and J 0 bases, with 14 bases left between them. This CDR3 is built from 17 residues. The CDR3 DNA sequence: TGCGCCAGCAGTGAGACTACCCCAGGGATCTCTGGAAACACCATATATTTT. Translated, it gives CASSETTPGISGNTIYF.

V and J are TRBV11-2 and TRBJ2-5; 7 nucleotides line up with TRBD2. Germline assignment: CDR1 SGHAT and CDR2 FQNNGV. This CDR3 contains 15 residues. Germline trimming cut 5 bases from V and 5 bases from J; bases unmatched to any gene: 11. The CDR3 DNA sequence: TGTGCCAGCAGCCGGCAAAGCGGGATGGGGGAGACCCAGTACTTC. Its translation: CASSRQSGMGETQYF.

This chain uses TRBV19 with TRBJ1-3; D gene unclear. Trimming cost V 4 bases and J 4 bases, with 11 bases left between them. Germline V gene data show CDR1 as LNHDA and CDR2 as SQIVND (reference sequence). This CDR3 contains 14 residues. Written as DNA, the CDR3 is TGTGCCAGTAGTACCACCTCCCAGGGAAACACCATATATTTT. It yields the protein CASSTTSQGNTIYF.

V usage is TRBV5-6 and J usage is TRBJ1-2, with D perhaps matching TRBD1 (6 bases). In germline, CDR1 is SGHDT, CDR2 YYEEEE. V was pared by 5 bases and J by 4 bases, with 15 bases between. The CDR3 totals 14 residues. CDR3 DNA sequence: TGTGCCAGCAGAGAAGGGGGTGCGGGCTATGGCTACACCTTC. Translated, it gives CASREGGAGYGYTF.

This clone was observed once. The CDR3 DNA reads TGTGCCAGCTCCTACAGGTCAATGAACACTGAAGCTTTCTTT. Residues: CASSYRSMNTEAFF. The rearrangement links TRBV18 to TRBJ1-1; tentatively, D is TRBD1 (5 bases). The CDR3 loop spans 14 amino acids. Trimming took 6 bases from V and 0 from J, leaving 11 bases between them. Germline assignment: CDR1 KGHSH and CDR2 LQKENI.

This clone was detected only once. J is TRBJ1-3 and V is TRBV29-1; possibly TRBD1 for D (6 bases). This CDR3 contains 16 residues. From germline, CDR1 is SQVTM and CDR2 ANQGSEA. Trimming stripped 4 bases from V and 0 bases from J, with 16 bases between. The CDR3, as DNA: TGCAGCGTTGGTCTTAGGACAGTCGACTCTGGAAACACCATATATTTT. This sequence encodes CSVGLRTVDSGNTIYF.

The V gene is TRBV4-1, the J gene TRBJ2-1; 8 nucleotides align to TRBD2. CDR1 is MGHRA and CDR2 is YSYEKL in the germline V gene. Trimming cost V 0 bases and J 6 bases; bases outside gene matches: 7. CDR3 length equals 16 residues. CDR3: CASSQDPGGHSNEQFF. The CDR3 bases are TGCGCCAGCAGCCAAGACCCGGGGGGGCACAGCAATGAGCAGTTCTTC.

The V and J genes are TRBV28 and TRBJ1-1, with D uncertain. There are 14 residues in the CDR3. In germline, CDR1 is MDHEN, CDR2 SYDVKM. The V end was cut by 2 bases, the J end by 2 bases, with 9 bases between. The CDR3 sequence is CASSLPGDNTEAFF. DNA for the CDR3: TGTGCCAGCAGTTTACCCGGTGATAACACTGAAGCTTTCTTT.

The V call is TRBV6-5, the J call TRBJ1-4; D may be TRBD1 (6 bases). The V gene's germline CDR1 is MNHEY and CDR2 SVGAGI. V was shortened by 3 bases and J by 8 bases, with 19 bases between the two germline ends. The CDR3 is made up of 16 amino acids. CDR3 amino acids: CASSYMGTRAWEKLFF. In nucleotides, the CDR3 is TGTGCCAGCAGTTATATGGGGACACGTGCCTGGGAAAAACTGTTTTTT.

This chain links TRBV30 with TRBJ1-5, with a possible D match to TRBD1 (6 bases). Trimming left V 7 bases short and J 9 bases short, with 19 bases between. From germline, CDR1 is GTSNPN and CDR2 SVGIG (reference sequence). The CDR3 runs to 13 residues. In nucleotides, the CDR3 is TGTGCCTACTCCCCCCAGGGGTTGGGGCCCCAGCATTTT. As protein: CAYSPQGLGPQHF.

This chain links TRBV5-6 with TRBJ2-7; D remains ambiguous. The V end lost 2 bases, the J end lost 4 bases, and 7 bases lay between the germline ends. The CDR3 has 12 residues. Per the germline V gene, CDR1 is SGHDT and CDR2 is YYEEEE. This CDR3 is CASSLNEYEQYF. In nucleotides, the CDR3 is TGTGCCAGCAGCTTAAACGAGTACGAGCAGTACTTC.

V gene TRBV9 combines with J gene TRBJ1-1; 10 bases match TRBD1. CDR1 is SGDLS and CDR2 is YYNGEE in the germline V gene. The J segment lost 11 bases and the V segment lost 3 bases, leaving 1 base of the junction unmatched. The CDR3 is 11 amino acids. The CDR3 spells CASSGGQGAFF. CDR3 nucleotide sequence: TGTGCCAGCAGCGGGGGACAGGGGGCTTTCTTT.

This rearrangement joins TRBV7-2 to TRBJ2-5; 13 nucleotides align to TRBD2. Germline V gives CDR1 SGHTA, CDR2 FQGNSA. This CDR3 is built from 18 residues. The trim removed 5 bases at V and 1 base at J, leaving 10 bases unmatched. CDR3 sequence: CASSPRTSGGLAQETQYF. In DNA form, the CDR3 reads TGTGCCAGCAGCCCCAGGACTAGCGGGGGCCTGGCCCAAGAGACCCAGTACTTC. The full variable domain, rest sourced from reference TRBV7-2 and TRBJ2-5, is GAGVSQSPSNKVTEKGKDVELRCDPISGHTALYWYRQSLGQGLEFLIYFQGNSAPDKSGLPSDRFSAERTGGSVSTLTIQRTQQEDSAVYLCASSPRTSGGLAQETQYFGPGTRLLVL.

This clone was counted between two and nine times. The chain is built from TRBV5-1 and TRBJ2-7, with 7 bases fitting TRBD1. The J segment lost 1 base and the V segment lost 3 bases, leaving 7 bases of the junction unmatched. Germline V gene data show CDR1 as SGHRS and CDR2 as YFSETQ. The CDR3 totals 15 residues. CDR3 residues: CASSYTGTESYEQYF. As DNA, the CDR3 is TGCGCCAGCAGCTACACCGGGACAGAATCCTACGAGCAGTACTTC.

This clone appeared a single time. The chain carries TRBV3-1 (or the pseudogene TRBV3-2) and TRBJ2-2; 9 nucleotides match TRBD1. Germline lookup yields CDR1 LGHDT and CDR2 YNNKEL (reference sequence). The CDR3 is 13 residues long. After removal of 9 bases from V and 7 bases from J, the junction contained 6 bases not matched to a gene. The CDR3 reads CASTGGFGGELFF. As DNA, the CDR3 is TGTGCCAGTACAGGGGGCTTCGGCGGGGAGCTGTTTTTT.

The chain has TRBV2 and TRBJ1-2; D perhaps matches TRBD1 (5 bases). This CDR3 comprises 13 residues. The germline V and J ends were trimmed by 5 bases and 4 bases, with 11 bases remaining between them. Germline V gene data show CDR1 as SNHLY and CDR2 as FYNNEI. CDR3 nucleotide sequence: TGTGCCAGCAGTCAGGGTCCGAGCTATGGCTACACCTTC. It yields the protein CASSQGPSYGYTF.

This clone was counted between two and nine times. The chain joins TRBV5-1 to TRBJ2-1, with TRBD1 as a possible D gene (6 bases). Trimming pared 5 bases from V and 3 bases from J, leaving 6 bases between. The CDR3 extends over 12 amino acids. CDR1 and CDR2 from the germline V gene are SGHRS and YFSETQ. CDR3 nucleotide sequence: TGCGCCAGCAGACAGGGCTACAATGAGCAGTTCTTC. Residues: CASRQGYNEQFF.

This clone has only one observation. The chain recombines TRBV6-1 with TRBJ1-2; D unclear. Germline V gene sequence: CDR1 MNHNS, CDR2 SASEGT. The V end was cut by 0 bases, the J end by 3 bases, with 5 bases between. CDR3 length: 13 amino acids. The CDR3 DNA is TGTGCCAGCAGTGAAGCCGGGTACTATGGCTACACCTTC. The encoded protein is CASSEAGYYGYTF.

This clone was picked up one time. The chain recombines TRBV9 with TRBJ1-3, with D unresolved. This CDR3 contains 16 residues. Trimming shortened V by 0 bases and J by 0 bases, and 10 bases separated the two germline ends. CDR1 and CDR2 from the germline V gene are SGDLS and YYNGEE. In DNA, the CDR3 is TGTGCCAGCAGCGTAGAATCCAGATTCTCTGGAAACACCATATATTTT. This sequence encodes CASSVESRFSGNTIYF.

The chain recombines TRBV5-4 with TRBJ2-5, with TRBD2 matching over 8 bases. V lost 0 bases to trimming and J lost 2 bases; unmatched junction nucleotides: 3. The CDR3 has 15 residues. Germline CDR1 SGHNT, CDR2 YYREEE (reference sequence). The CDR3: CASSLGLAGQETQYF. In DNA form, the CDR3 reads TGTGCCAGCAGCTTGGGTTTAGCGGGACAAGAGACCCAGTACTTC.